The subject of this entry is one T cell receptor beta chain. Profiling relied on immunoSEQ multiplex PCR, and the TCRdb table lists in-frame clones only, not all of them. The sample has 100,000 or so clones; 80% to 90% are singletons. This CDR3 has 14 amino acids. The germline V gene has CDR1 SGHAT and CDR2 FQNNGV. V lost 1 base and J 7 bases, leaving 11 bases between the germline ends. These data belong to a study of T cell responses to AZD1222 COVID-19 vaccine. Sequenced material: peripheral blood, taken on day 0 of AZD1222 vaccination. The TCR sequence derives from an adult in good health. V is TRBV11-2 and J is TRBJ1-5; a possible D gene is TRBD1 (5 bases). The chain's CDR3 is CASSLAGGGQPQHF. The CDR3 DNA reads TGTGCCAGCAGCTTAGCGGGGGGTGGACAGCCCCAGCATTTT.